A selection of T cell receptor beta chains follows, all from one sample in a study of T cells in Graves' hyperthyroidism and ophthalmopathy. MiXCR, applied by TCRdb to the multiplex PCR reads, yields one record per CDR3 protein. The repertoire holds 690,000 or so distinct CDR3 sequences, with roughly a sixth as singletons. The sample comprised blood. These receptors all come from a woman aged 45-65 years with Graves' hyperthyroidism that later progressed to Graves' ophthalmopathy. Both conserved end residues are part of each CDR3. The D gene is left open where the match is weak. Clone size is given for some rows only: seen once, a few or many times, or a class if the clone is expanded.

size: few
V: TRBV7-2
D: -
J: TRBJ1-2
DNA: TGTGCCAGCAGCTTAGGGATTGGTAACTATGGCTACACCTTC
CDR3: CASSLGIGNYGYTF

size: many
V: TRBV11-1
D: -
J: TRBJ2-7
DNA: TGTGCCAGCAGCTTAGCGGGGGGCATCTACGAGCAGTACTTC
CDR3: CASSLAGGIYEQYF

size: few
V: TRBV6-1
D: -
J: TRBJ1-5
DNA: TGTGCCACCGCGGAGGTACATAGCAATCAGCCCCAGCATTTT
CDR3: CATAEVHSNQPQHF

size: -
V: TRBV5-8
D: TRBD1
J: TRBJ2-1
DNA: TGTGCCAGCAGTCCCAAGGACAGGGGATCCTACAATGAGCAGTTCTTC
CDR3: CASSPKDRGSYNEQFF

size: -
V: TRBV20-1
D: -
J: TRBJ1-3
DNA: TGCAGTGCTAGAGTGTTGCGCAGGAATATTGGAAACACCATATATTTT
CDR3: CSARVLRRNIGNTIYF

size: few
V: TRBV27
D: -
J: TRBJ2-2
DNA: TGTGCCAGCAGTCCGGAAACAGGGCGCACCGGGGAGCTGTTTTTT
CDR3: CASSPETGRTGELFF

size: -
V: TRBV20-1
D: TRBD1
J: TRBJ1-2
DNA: TGCAGTGCTCCGACAGGGGGCGCGAACTATGGCTACACCTTC
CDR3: CSAPTGGANYGYTF

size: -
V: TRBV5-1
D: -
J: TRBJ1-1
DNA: TGCGCCAGCAGCTTAGCAGGGAGCCGTGAAGCTTTCTTT
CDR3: CASSLAGSREAFF

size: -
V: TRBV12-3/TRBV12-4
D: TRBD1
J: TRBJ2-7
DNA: TGTGCCAGCAGCCCGACCGGGACAGGGGCCTACGAGCAGTACTTC
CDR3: CASSPTGTGAYEQYF

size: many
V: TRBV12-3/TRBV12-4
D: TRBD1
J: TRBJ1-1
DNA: TGTGCCAGCAGACCTAACAGGGGCGCGAACACTGAAGCTTTCTTT
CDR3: CASRPNRGANTEAFF

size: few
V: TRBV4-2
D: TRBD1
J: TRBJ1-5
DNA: TGTGCCAGCAGCCAAGGAGAGACAGGGGAAGGTCAGCCCCAGCATTTT
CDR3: CASSQGETGEGQPQHF

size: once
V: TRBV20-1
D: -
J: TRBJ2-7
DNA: TGCAGTGCTTACTACCTAGGGGAGCAGTACTTC
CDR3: CSAYYLGEQYF

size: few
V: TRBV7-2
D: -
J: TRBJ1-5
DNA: TGTGCCAGCAGCTTAGTGGGACCCGGGGATCAGCCCCAGCATTTT
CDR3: CASSLVGPGDQPQHF

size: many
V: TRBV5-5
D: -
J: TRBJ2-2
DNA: TGTGCCAGCAGCCAAGAGTTGGGACAGAACACCGGGGAGCTGTTTTTT
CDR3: CASSQELGQNTGELFF

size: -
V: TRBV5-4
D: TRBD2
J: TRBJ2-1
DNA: TGTGCCAGCAGCCCGACAACTAGCGGCTCCTACAATGAGCAGTTCTTC
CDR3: CASSPTTSGSYNEQFF

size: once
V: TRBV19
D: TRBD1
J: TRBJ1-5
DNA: TGTGCCAGTAAGCCCCAGGACAGGGGAGATCAGCCCCAGCATTTT
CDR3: CASKPQDRGDQPQHF